The rows below give T cell receptor beta chains drawn from one sample of a study of T cell repertoires in cytomegalovirus infection. TCRdb analysed the reads with MiXCR anew, one entry per CDR3 protein. The sample records about 740,000 distinct CDR3 sequences, 35% to 40% being singletons. Specimen: PBMCs. These TCRs come from a human donor in good health (CMV status not recorded). Some clones in this sample may be carry-over from other donors' samples. The CDR3 runs from the conserved cysteine through the conserved F or W. A D gene is named only where the DNA matches it firmly. Part of the rows lack a size; the others show once, few, many or a class for expanded clones.

j_call clone_size v_call d_call cdr3_length cdr3_aa cdr3_nt
TRBJ1-5 NA TRBV6-6 NA 15 CASSYRSGQDQPQHF TGTGCCAGCAGTTACCGGTCAGGGCAGGATCAGCCCCAGCATTTT
TRBJ1-1 many TRBV4-1 NA 15 CASSQTGEENTEAFF TGCGCCAGCAGCCAAACGGGAGAGGAGAACACTGAAGCTTTCTTT
TRBJ2-2 NA TRBV9 TRBD2 17 CASSPRGGGRNTGELFF TGTGCCAGCAGCCCCCGGGGGGGCGGGAGAAACACCGGGGAGCTGTTTTTT
TRBJ2-7 NA TRBV20-1 NA 14 CSARRGSGPYEQYF TGCAGTGCTAGGAGGGGGTCCGGTCCCTACGAGCAGTACTTC
TRBJ2-7 NA TRBV5-6 NA 15 CASSLGGDRFYEQYF TGTGCCAGCAGCTTGGGTGGTGACCGCTTCTACGAGCAGTACTTC
TRBJ2-7 NA TRBV10-2 NA 13 CASSVRGGNEQYF TGCGCCAGCAGTGTGAGGGGGGGTAACGAGCAGTACTTC
TRBJ2-2 many TRBV19 TRBD2 13 CASSPGGAGELFF TGTGCCAGCAGCCCCGGGGGGGCCGGGGAGCTGTTTTTT
TRBJ1-4 NA TRBV4-1 NA 13 CASSLLGPEKLFF TGCGCCAGCAGCCTTTTGGGACCTGAAAAACTGTTTTTT
TRBJ1-2 few TRBV11-1 TRBD1 16 CASSLRRTGINYGYTF TGTGCCAGCAGCTTAAGGCGGACAGGGATTAACTATGGCTACACCTTC
TRBJ2-1 many TRBV7-2 TRBD2 14 CASSPSGPYNEQFF TGTGCCAGCAGCCCTAGCGGTCCCTACAATGAGCAGTTCTTC
TRBJ2-5 few TRBV6-5 TRBD1 14 CASRPYRGRETQYF TGTGCCAGCAGACCATACAGGGGGCGAGAGACCCAGTACTTC
TRBJ2-1 many TRBV4-1 TRBD2 16 CASSLTPGLLYNEQFF TGCGCCAGCAGCCTAACTCCGGGACTATTGTACAATGAGCAGTTCTTC
TRBJ2-3 once TRBV2 NA 13 CASSASLGDTQYF TGTGCCAGCAGTGCTTCTCTAGGAGATACGCAGTATTTT
TRBJ1-2 NA TRBV4-1 TRBD1 14 CASSPTGASSGYTF TGCGCCAGCAGCCCCACAGGGGCTAGCAGTGGCTACACCTTC
TRBJ2-1 NA TRBV6-1 TRBD2 16 CASSEPVLAGNNEQFF TGTGCCAGCAGTGAACCTGTCCTAGCGGGAAACAATGAGCAGTTCTTC